This TCR beta chain was recorded in a study of blood T cell repertoires in COVID-19 (TCRdb year 2020). Context from the whole study: The collaborator samples originated in the United States, Italy and Spain and spanned the acute and convalescent phases of COVID-19. Deeply sampled blood TCRbeta repertoires from subjects exposed to, actively infected with, or recovered from COVID-19 were included in the dataset. The sample metadata nearly always contained a de-identified subject ID, COVID-19 status, age in years and sex. Where HLA class I and class II types were available, the types were taken from metadata supplied by the sample provider, not from assay-based typing. Samples came from the ongoing ImmuneRACE study (first 160 participants) plus 1,254 subjects from 6 global collaborators. The material from the prospective study consisted of cDNA or gDNA derived from T cells, B-cell-depleted T cells, or PBMCs. A freely available public database, intended as a resource for researchers studying the immune response to SARS-CoV-2, is where the repertoires were released.

TCRbeta CDR3 regions were amplified from genomic DNA by means of the immunoSEQ Assay, a bias-controlled multiplex PCR. From the authors' description of their analysis: The number of nucleated cells in each sample was estimated by amplification of reference gene primers within the assay. Sequence reads were collapsed and filtered to measure the absolute abundance of every unique TCRbeta CDR3 rearrangement. Productive Simpson clonality was computed per sample as the square root of Simpson's diversity index over productive rearrangements. Held by TCRdb, this immuneACCESS table contains in-frame sequences only and omits some clones. Under half of the omission traces to an unresolved V gene where checked; the cause of the rest is unknown. V, J and clone size are taken as reported in that table, and D and trimming were inferred from the DNA itself. The table for this sample lists approximately 260,000 clones; around 87% of them were counted only once. Around 6% of the sample lies in the top ten.

On this clone itself: The clone's antigen remains unknown. Nothing much larger sits one base from this clone, and base qualities are not available.

V is shortened by 3 bases, J by 4 bases, and the region joining them spans 15 bases. Looking up the germline V gene yields CDR1 SQVTM and CDR2 ANQGSEA. The CDR3 contains 14 residues, cysteine and phenylalanine counted. The sequence is cut down to CDR3 DNA, 42 bases in frame from base 1. In the prospective study, participants were roughly 18 to 89 years old, resided in 24 geographic areas of the United States, and were enrolled through a virtual design. Cohort assignment in the prospective study relied on participant-reported clinical history from a screening survey and a study questionnaire. In the prospective study, mobile phlebotomists collected whole blood, serum and a nasopharyngeal or oropharyngeal swab from each participant. Over a roughly two-month period, participants in the prospective study had the option of providing additional blood draws and questionnaires. Before DNA extraction, blood samples from the prospective study were shipped at room temperature or frozen.

Broad study findings and their caveats: How much clinical and demographic metadata was included differed by source and by participant, and the metadata was provided uncurated.

This TCR was recovered from a woman in her 30s with acute COVID-19. Here the chain combines TRBV29-1 and TRBJ1-2; a weak D assignment points to TRBD1 (6 bases agree). The material sequenced was PBMCs or T cells enriched from blood (not recorded which). At the DNA level, the sequence is TGCAGCGTTGATAGGGCAGGGGAGGGCTATGGCTACACCTTC. It translates as CSVDRAGEGYGYTF.